This TCR beta chain was recovered during a study of T cell repertoires in cytomegalovirus infection. The overall study: Recently identified HLA-C-restricted CMV epitopes were used, and well-studied HLA-B-restricted CMV epitopes were used as well.

The CDR3 runs to 13 residues. Per germline, CDR1 ENHRY and CDR2 SYGVKD. The V end lost 10 bases, the J end lost 5 bases, and 17 bases lay between the germline ends. This clonotype has a single count. The antigen remains unidentified. TCRdb processed the reads anew with MiXCR; each CDR3 protein has one entry. Counted here are roughly 730,000 distinct CDR3 sequences, 33% occurring once; the ten biggest clones make up 15% to 20%. The sample here was cultured PBMCs, taken from culture after CMV antigen stimulation. V gene TRBV10-3 combines with J gene TRBJ1-1, with D hard to call. The receptor was isolated from a human donor in good health (CMV status not recorded). Some clones in this sample may be carry-over from other donors' samples. The CDR3 DNA follows: TGTGCCAACTCCGTGGCCGCAGAGACTGAAGCTTTCTTT. Amino acid sequence: CANSVAAETEAFF.